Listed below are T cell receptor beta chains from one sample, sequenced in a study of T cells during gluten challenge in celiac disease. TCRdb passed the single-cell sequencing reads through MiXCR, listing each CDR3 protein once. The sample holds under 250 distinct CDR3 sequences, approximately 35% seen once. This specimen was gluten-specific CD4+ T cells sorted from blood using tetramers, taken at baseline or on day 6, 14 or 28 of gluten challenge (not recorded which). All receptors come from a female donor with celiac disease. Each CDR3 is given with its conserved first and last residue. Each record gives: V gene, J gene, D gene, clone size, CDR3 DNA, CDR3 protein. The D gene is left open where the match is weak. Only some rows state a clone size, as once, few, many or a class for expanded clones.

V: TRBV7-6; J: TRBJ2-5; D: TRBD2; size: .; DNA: TGTGCCAGCAGCCAGACTAGCGGGGGGGCAAGAGAGACCCAGTACTTC; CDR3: CASSQTSGGARETQYF
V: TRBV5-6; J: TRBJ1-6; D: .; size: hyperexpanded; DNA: TGTGCCAGCAGCTTGGTGGGGGGTTCACCCCTCCACTTT; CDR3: CASSLVGGSPLHF
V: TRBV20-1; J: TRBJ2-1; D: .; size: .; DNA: TGCAGTGTTCAATCGTGGCTAAAAGCGTACAATGAGCAGTTCTTC; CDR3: CSVQSWLKAYNEQFF
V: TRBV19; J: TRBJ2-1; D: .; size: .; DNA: TGTGCTATCTCTACGCAGGGGGGGAATGAGCAGTTCTTC; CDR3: CAISTQGGNEQFF
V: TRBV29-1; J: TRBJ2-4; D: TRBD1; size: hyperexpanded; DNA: TGCAGCGCCAGACAGGGGGACGGCATTCAGTACTTC; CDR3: CSARQGDGIQYF
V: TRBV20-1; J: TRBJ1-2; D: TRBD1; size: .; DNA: TGCAGTGCTATCCCCTTCACAGGGGACGGTGGCTACACCTTC; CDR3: CSAIPFTGDGGYTF
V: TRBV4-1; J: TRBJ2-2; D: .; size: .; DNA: TGCGCCAGCAGCCCCTGGGGGGGGGCTGACACCGGGGAGCTGTTTTTT; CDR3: CASSPWGGADTGELFF
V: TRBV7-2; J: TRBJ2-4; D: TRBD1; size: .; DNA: TGTGCCAGCAGCATTCGGACAGGTGATGGGAACATTCAGTACTTC; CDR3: CASSIRTGDGNIQYF
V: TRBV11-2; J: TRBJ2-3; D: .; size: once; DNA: TGTGCCAGCAGCTTAGAGGGAGCCGGCGCAGATACGCAGTATTTT; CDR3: CASSLEGAGADTQYF
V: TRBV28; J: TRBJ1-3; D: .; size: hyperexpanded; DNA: TGTGCCAGCAGTATGACAGGACTCACTGGAAACACCATATATTTT; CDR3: CASSMTGLTGNTIYF
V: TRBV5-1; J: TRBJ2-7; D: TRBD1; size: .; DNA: TGCGCCAGCAGCTTGCTGGCGGCTGCTACAGGGGAACGGACCTACGAGCAGTACTTC; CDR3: CASSLLAAATGERTYEQYF
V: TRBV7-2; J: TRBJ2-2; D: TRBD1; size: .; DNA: TGTGCCAGCAGCTTATGGGGACAGGGGAACACCGGGGAGCTGTTTTTT; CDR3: CASSLWGQGNTGELFF
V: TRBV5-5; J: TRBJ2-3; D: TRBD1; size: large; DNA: TGTGCCAGCAGCGTCGGACAGGCTGAAGATACGCAGTATTTT; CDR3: CASSVGQAEDTQYF
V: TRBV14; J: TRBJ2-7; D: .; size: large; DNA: TGTGCCAGCAGCCAAGTGGCGGGTGGAGAGCAGTACTTC; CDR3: CASSQVAGGEQYF
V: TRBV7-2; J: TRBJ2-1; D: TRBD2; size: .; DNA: TGTGCCAGCAGCTTGTACAGCATGGGGGGGTCCAATGAGCAGTTCTTC; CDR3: CASSLYSMGGSNEQFF
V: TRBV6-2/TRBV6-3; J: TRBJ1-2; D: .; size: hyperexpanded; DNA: TGTGCCAGCACAGGTTTACAGGCCAGGGGCGGCTACACCTTC; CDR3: CASTGLQARGGYTF
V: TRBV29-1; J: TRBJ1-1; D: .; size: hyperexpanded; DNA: TGCAGCGCCACGAAGATGGGGACCCTTGAAACTGAAGCTTTCTTT; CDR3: CSATKMGTLETEAFF
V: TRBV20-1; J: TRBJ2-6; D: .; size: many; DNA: TGCAGTGCTAGAGCAGTTTTAGATTTCTCTGGGGCCAACGTCCTGACTTTC; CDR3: CSARAVLDFSGANVLTF
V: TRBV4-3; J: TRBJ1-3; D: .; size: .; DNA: TGCGCCAGCAGCCAACCGGGAGGTGGAAACACCATATATTTT; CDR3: CASSQPGGGNTIYF
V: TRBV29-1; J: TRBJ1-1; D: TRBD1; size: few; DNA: TGCAGCGTTGGGGCAGGGGGTACTGAAGCTTTCTTT; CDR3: CSVGAGGTEAFF
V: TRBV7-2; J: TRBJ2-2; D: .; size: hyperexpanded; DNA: TGTGCCAGCAGCTCCCTTACCCTACTGATATCGACCGGGGAGCTGTTTTTT; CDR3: CASSSLTLLISTGELFF
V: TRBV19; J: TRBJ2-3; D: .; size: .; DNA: TGTGCCACCGGTCTCGCGTGGGGAGATACGCAGTATTTT; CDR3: CATGLAWGDTQYF
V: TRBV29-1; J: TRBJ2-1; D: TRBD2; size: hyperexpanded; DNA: TGCAGCTCCGGGGGGGAGTACAATGAGCAGTTCTTC; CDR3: CSSGGEYNEQFF
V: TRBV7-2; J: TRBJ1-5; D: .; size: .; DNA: TGTGCCAGTAGCTTAGTGGCGGGGAATGGGCAGCCCCAGCATTTT; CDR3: CASSLVAGNGQPQHF
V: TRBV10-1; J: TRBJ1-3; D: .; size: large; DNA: TGCGCCAGCAGTGACCAGGGGCTCTCTGGAAACACCATATATTTT; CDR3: CASSDQGLSGNTIYF
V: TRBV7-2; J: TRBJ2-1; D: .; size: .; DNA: TGTGCCAGCAGCTTAAGGGCCCTCGACCAAGGCGAGCAGTTCTTC; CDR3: CASSLRALDQGEQFF
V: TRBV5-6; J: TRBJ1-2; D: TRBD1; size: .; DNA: TGTGCCAGCAGCTTGGCCGGGACAGGGGCCTATGGCTACACCTTC; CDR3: CASSLAGTGAYGYTF
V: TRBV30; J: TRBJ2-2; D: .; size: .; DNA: TGTGCCTGGAGTGTGGAGGGGTGGGACACCGGGGAGCTGTTTTTT; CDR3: CAWSVEGWDTGELFF
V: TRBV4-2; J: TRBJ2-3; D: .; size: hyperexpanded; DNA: TGTGCCAGCAGCCTAAACAGTCTTAGCACAGATACGCAGTATTTT; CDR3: CASSLNSLSTDTQYF
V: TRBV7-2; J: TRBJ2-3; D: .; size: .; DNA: TGTGCCAGCAGCTTAGTCGACACAGATACGCAGTATTTT; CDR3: CASSLVDTDTQYF
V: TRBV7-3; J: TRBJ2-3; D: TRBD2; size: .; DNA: TGTGCCAGCAGCTTAACGGGACTAGTGAGGGCAAATACGCAGTATTTT; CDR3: CASSLTGLVRANTQYF
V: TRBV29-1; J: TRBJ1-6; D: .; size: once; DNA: TGCAGCGTACTGGCAGACTGGGATTCACCCCTCCACTTT; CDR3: CSVLADWDSPLHF
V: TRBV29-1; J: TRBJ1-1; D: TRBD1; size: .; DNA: TGCAGCGCCCCATCCGGGACAGGGGGATCGAATAGAGACACTGAAGCTTTCTTT; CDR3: CSAPSGTGGSNRDTEAFF
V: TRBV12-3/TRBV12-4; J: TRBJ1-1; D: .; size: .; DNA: TGTGCCAGCAGTTTGACCGCTTTAATGAACACTGAAGCTTTCTTT; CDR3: CASSLTALMNTEAFF
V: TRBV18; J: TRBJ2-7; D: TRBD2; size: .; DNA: TGTGCCAGCTCACCACCGCCTAGCGGGAGGAAGTACGAGCAGTACTTC; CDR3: CASSPPPSGRKYEQYF
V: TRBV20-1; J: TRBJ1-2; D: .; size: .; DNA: TGCAGTGGAGGCGGTTCCAGACAGTCTAACTATGGCTACACCTTC; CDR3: CSGGGSRQSNYGYTF
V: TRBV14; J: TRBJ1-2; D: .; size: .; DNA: TGTGCCAGCAACCAAGTCTCCAGACAAGGCTACACCTTC; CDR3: CASNQVSRQGYTF
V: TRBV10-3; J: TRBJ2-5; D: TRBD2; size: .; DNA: TGTGCCATCAGTCTAGCGGGGGGGCTGAGAGAGACCCAGTACTTC; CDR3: CAISLAGGLRETQYF
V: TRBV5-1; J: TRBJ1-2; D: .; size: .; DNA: TGCGCCAGCAGCTTGGCCTCGGGGCGGGGTACGGATGGCTACACCTTC; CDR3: CASSLASGRGTDGYTF
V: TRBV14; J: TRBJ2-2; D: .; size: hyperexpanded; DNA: TGTGCCAGCAGCCAAGGCCTACAGGGATGGAACACCGGGGAGCTGTTTTTT; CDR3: CASSQGLQGWNTGELFF
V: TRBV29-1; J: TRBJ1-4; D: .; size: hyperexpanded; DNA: TGCAGCGTTGCCCTACCGGCTGATGAAAAACTGTTTTTT; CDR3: CSVALPADEKLFF
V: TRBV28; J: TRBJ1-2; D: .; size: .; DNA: TGTGCCGCACGAGGGATGCGCTACACCTTC; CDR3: CAARGMRYTF
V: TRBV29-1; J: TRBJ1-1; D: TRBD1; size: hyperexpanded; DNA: TGCAGCGTGGGGACAGGGGACACTGAAGCTTTCTTT; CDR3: CSVGTGDTEAFF
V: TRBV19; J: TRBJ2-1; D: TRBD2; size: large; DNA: TGTGCCAGTAGTATAATTTGGGCGGGGGGGTTCAATGAGCAGTTCTTC; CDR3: CASSIIWAGGFNEQFF
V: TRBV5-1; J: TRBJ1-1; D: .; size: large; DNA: TGCGCCAGCAGCTTGGGCCAGGGTCTTGAAGCTTTCTTT; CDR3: CASSLGQGLEAFF
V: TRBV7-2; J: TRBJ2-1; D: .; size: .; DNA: TGTGCCAGCAGCCTTAGTTGGGAGAATGAGCAGTTCTTC; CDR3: CASSLSWENEQFF
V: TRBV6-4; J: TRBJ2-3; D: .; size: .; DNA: TGTGCCAGCAGTGACTCGGGGGGGGGGGCCGGCACAGATACGCAGTATTTT; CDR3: CASSDSGGGAGTDTQYF
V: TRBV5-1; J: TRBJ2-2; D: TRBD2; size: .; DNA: TGCGCCAGCAGCCTTAGCGGGGGGGCCGAGAGCGGGGAGCTGTTTTTT; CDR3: CASSLSGGAESGELFF
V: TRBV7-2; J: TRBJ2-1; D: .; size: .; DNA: TGTGCCAGCAGCTTGGTTGCAGACAACTACAATGAGCAGTTCTTC; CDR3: CASSLVADNYNEQFF